These T cell receptor beta chains were read from a single sample in a study of shared clonotypes between healthy human individuals. Profiling relied on immunoSEQ multiplex PCR, and the TCRdb table lists in-frame clones only, not all of them. The table has about 490,000 clones, 70% to 80% seen once; the top ten hold roughly 13%. Sequenced input: PBMCs. Receptors were obtained from a woman in her 40s in good health. Some clones in this sample may be carry-over from other donors' samples. CDR3s include the opening cysteine and the closing phenylalanine or tryptophan. A D gene is named only where the DNA matches it firmly. Not all rows give a size; the values are once, few, many and, for expanded clones, a class.

-,TRBJ2-7,TRBV6-6,-,CASSYATQRYF,TGTGCCAGCAGTTACGCTACTCAGCGGTACTTC
-,TRBJ2-1,TRBV6-5,TRBD2,CASTKGTSGNEQFF,TGTGCCAGCACCAAAGGGACTAGCGGCAATGAGCAGTTCTTC
-,TRBJ2-1,TRBV18,TRBD2,CASSVGLASSNEQFF,TGTGCCAGCTCAGTGGGACTAGCATCGTCCAATGAGCAGTTCTTC
-,TRBJ2-3,TRBV6-5,-,CASSYGAGRADTQYF,TGTGCCAGCAGTTACGGGGCGGGAAGGGCAGATACGCAGTATTTT
-,TRBJ1-3,TRBV28,-,CASVAGALRGNTIYF,TGTGCCAGCGTGGCAGGGGCTCTTCGAGGAAACACCATATATTTT
-,TRBJ2-1,TRBV6-4,TRBD2,CASSDSWGGGEEQFF,TGTGCCAGCAGTGACTCGTGGGGCGGGGGTGAAGAGCAGTTCTTC
-,TRBJ1-2,TRBV30,-,CAWSTLNYGYTF,TGTGCCTGGAGTACGCTTAACTATGGCTACACCTTC
-,TRBJ2-3,TRBV25-1,-,CASSGYSTDTQYF,TGTGCCAGCAGTGGTTACAGCACAGATACGCAGTATTTT
once,TRBJ2-7,TRBV28,-,CASSLGGSTYEQYF,TGTGCCAGCAGTTTAGGTGGCTCCACCTACGAGCAGTACTTC
-,TRBJ2-4,TRBV14,-,CASSQGPSRGNIQYF,TGTGCCAGCAGCCAGGGACCTTCCCGGGGAAACATTCAGTACTTC
once,TRBJ2-2,TRBV25-1,TRBD2,CASSEAVGGPYGELFF,TGTGCCAGCAGTGAAGCGGTGGGAGGGCCTTACGGGGAGCTGTTTTTT
-,TRBJ1-5,TRBV19,TRBD1,CASSIMGQPGNQPQHF,TGTGCCAGTAGTATAATGGGACAGCCGGGCAATCAGCCCCAGCATTTT
-,TRBJ1-2,TRBV5-1,TRBD1,CASSLEGTEYGYTF,TGCGCCAGCAGCTTGGAGGGGACAGAATATGGCTACACCTTC
-,TRBJ2-3,TRBV6-6,-,CASTNGDTQYF,TGTGCCAGCACCAACGGAGATACGCAGTATTTT
-,TRBJ2-7,TRBV5-5,-,CASSSPWRYEQYF,TGTGCCAGCAGCTCACCCTGGCGCTACGAGCAGTACTTC
-,TRBJ1-5,TRBV4-2,-,CASSQYWKGSNQPQHF,TGTGCCAGCAGCCAATATTGGAAGGGTAGCAATCAGCCCCAGCATTTT
-,TRBJ2-7,TRBV5-1,TRBD2,CASSLTSGRSDEQYF,TGCGCCAGCAGCCTGACTAGCGGGAGATCTGACGAGCAGTACTTC
-,TRBJ2-7,TRBV28,-,CASSSPGRPTYEQYF,TGTGCCAGCAGCTCCCCAGGACGGCCCACCTACGAGCAGTACTTC
once,TRBJ2-7,TRBV28,-,CASSLRGSGRTYEQYF,TGTGCCAGCAGTTTACGGGGAAGCGGACGAACCTACGAGCAGTACTTC
-,TRBJ2-3,TRBV5-1,TRBD1,CASSLGTGADTQYF,TGCGCCAGCAGCTTGGGGACAGGGGCAGATACGCAGTATTTT
-,TRBJ1-5,TRBV19,-,CASSLVGGQGNQPQHF,TGTGCCAGTAGTCTGGTGGGGGGGCAGGGCAATCAGCCCCAGCATTTT
-,TRBJ1-1,TRBV28,-,CASSPAGVVNTEAFF,TGTGCCAGCAGCCCGGCGGGGGTCGTGAACACTGAAGCTTTCTTT
-,TRBJ2-2,TRBV7-3,TRBD2,CASSLGLAAGTGELFF,TGTGCCAGCAGCTTGGGACTAGCGGCCGGCACCGGGGAGCTGTTTTTT
few,TRBJ2-1,TRBV6-5,TRBD2,CASSSGGSSYNEQFF,TGTGCCAGCAGTAGCGGGGGGAGCTCCTACAATGAGCAGTTCTTC
-,TRBJ2-3,TRBV5-4,-,CASSLGYVSKPTDTQYF,TGTGCCAGCAGCTTGGGATACGTTAGTAAACCCACAGATACGCAGTATTTT
many,TRBJ1-3,TRBV28,TRBD1,CASSPSGGENTIYF,TGTGCCAGCAGTCCCTCAGGGGGTGAAAACACCATATATTTT
-,TRBJ1-5,TRBV28,-,CASSLLFTNQPQHF,TGTGCCAGCAGTTTATTATTCACGAATCAGCCCCAGCATTTT
few,TRBJ2-2,TRBV5-1,-,CASSPDTNTGELFF,TGCGCCAGCAGCCCGGACACGAACACCGGGGAGCTGTTTTTT
once,TRBJ1-5,TRBV19,TRBD1,CASSIKPYRDRNQPQHF,TGTGCCAGTAGTATAAAACCTTACCGGGACAGAAATCAGCCCCAGCATTTT
-,TRBJ2-1,TRBV5-4,TRBD2,CASRAGGSGEQFF,TGTGCCAGCCGGGCGGGAGGATCGGGTGAGCAGTTCTTC
-,TRBJ2-1,TRBV7-2,-,CASSPYRENEQFF,TGTGCCAGCAGCCCCTACCGGGAGAATGAGCAGTTCTTC
-,TRBJ1-1,TRBV19,TRBD1,CASVRVGGPEAFF,TGTGCCAGTGTAAGGGTAGGGGGCCCTGAAGCTTTCTTT
many,TRBJ2-7,TRBV7-9,-,CASSFSAGPSYEQYF,TGTGCCAGCAGCTTTTCGGCAGGGCCCTCCTACGAGCAGTACTTC
-,TRBJ1-2,TRBV10-2,-,CASSERDYGYTF,TGCGCCAGCAGTGAGAGAGACTATGGCTACACCTTC
-,TRBJ2-1,TRBV25-1,TRBD2,CASSEAETSGYNEQFF,TGTGCCAGCAGTGAGGCCGAGACTAGCGGTTACAATGAGCAGTTCTTC
-,TRBJ2-3,TRBV14,TRBD2,CASSQISGSPFTDTQYF,TGTGCCAGCAGCCAGATCAGCGGGAGCCCGTTCACAGATACGCAGTATTTT
-,TRBJ2-5,TRBV29-1,-,CSVRDSQETQYF,TGCAGCGTTCGGGACTCCCAAGAGACCCAGTACTTC
-,TRBJ2-1,TRBV30,-,CAWSAGGPEMGQFF,TGTGCCTGGAGTGCTGGGGGACCCGAGATGGGGCAGTTCTTC
-,TRBJ1-5,TRBV19,-,CAAGEYSNQPQHF,TGTGCCGCCGGGGAGTATAGCAATCAGCCCCAGCATTTT